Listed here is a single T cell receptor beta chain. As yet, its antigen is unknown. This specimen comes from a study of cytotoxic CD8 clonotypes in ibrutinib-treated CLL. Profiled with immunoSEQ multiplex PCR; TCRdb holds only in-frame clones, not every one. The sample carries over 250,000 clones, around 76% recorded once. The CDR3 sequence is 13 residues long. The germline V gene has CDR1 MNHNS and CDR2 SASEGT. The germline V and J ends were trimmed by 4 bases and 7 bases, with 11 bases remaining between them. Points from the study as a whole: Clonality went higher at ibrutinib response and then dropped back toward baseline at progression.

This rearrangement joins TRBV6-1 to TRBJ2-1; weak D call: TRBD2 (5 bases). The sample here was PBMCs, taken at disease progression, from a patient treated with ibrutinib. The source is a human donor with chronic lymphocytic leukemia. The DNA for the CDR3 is TGTGCCAGCAGTGGTAATCCGGGGAATGAGCAGTTCTTC. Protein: CASSGNPGNEQFF.